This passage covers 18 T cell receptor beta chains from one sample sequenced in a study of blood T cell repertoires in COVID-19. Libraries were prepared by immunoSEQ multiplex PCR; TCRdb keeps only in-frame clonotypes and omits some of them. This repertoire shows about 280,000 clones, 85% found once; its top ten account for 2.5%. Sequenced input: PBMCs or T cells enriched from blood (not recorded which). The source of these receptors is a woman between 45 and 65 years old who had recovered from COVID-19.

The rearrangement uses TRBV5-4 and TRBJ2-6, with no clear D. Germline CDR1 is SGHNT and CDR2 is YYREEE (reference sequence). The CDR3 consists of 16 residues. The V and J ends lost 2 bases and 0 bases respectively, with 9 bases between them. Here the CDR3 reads CASSFRQSSGANVLTF. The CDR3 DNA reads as TGTGCCAGCAGCTTCCGCCAGTCCTCTGGGGCCAACGTCCTGACTTTC.

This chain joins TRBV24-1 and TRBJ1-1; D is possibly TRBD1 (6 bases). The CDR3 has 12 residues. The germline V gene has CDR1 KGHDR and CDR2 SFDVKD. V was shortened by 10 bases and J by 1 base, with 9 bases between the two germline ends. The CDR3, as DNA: TGTGCCACGGACAGAGCGAACACTGAAGCTTTCTTT. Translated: CATDRANTEAFF.

The CDR3 spells CSETLGGSTEAFF. The CDR3 bases are TGCAGCGAGACCCTCGGGGGGAGCACTGAAGCTTTCTTT. V and J are TRBV29-1 and TRBJ1-1; D perhaps matches TRBD1 (5 bases). This CDR3 spans 13 amino acids. Trimming stripped 7 bases from V and 4 bases from J, with 16 bases between. Germline V gene data show CDR1 as SQVTM and CDR2 as ANQGSEA. The whole variable domain, remainder taken from reference TRBV29-1 and TRBJ1-1, is SAVISQKPSRDICQRGTSLTIQCQVDSQVTMMFWYRQQPGQSLTLIATANQGSEATYESGFVIDKFPISRPNLTFSTLTVSNMSPEDSSIYLCSETLGGSTEAFFGQGTRLTVV.

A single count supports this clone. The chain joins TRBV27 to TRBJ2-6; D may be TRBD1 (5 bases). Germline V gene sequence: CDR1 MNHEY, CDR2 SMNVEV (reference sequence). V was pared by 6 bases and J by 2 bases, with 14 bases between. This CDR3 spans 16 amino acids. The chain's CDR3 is CASRRDSRAGANVLTF. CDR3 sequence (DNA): TGTGCCAGCAGACGCGACAGCCGGGCTGGGGCCAACGTCCTGACTTTC. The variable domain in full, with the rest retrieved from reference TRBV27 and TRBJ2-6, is EAQVTQNPRYLITVTGKKLTVTCSQNMNHEYMSWYRQDPGLGLRQIYYSMNVEVTDKGDVPEGYKVSRKEKRNFPLILESPSPNQTSLYFCASRRDSRAGANVLTFGAGSRLTVL.

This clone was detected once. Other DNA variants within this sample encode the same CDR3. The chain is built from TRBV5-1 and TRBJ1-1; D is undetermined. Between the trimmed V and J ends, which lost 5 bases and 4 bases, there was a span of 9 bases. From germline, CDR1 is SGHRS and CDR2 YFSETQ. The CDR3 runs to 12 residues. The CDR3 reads CASSLEGTEAFF. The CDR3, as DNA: TGCGCCAGCAGTCTGGAGGGCACTGAAGCTTTCTTT.

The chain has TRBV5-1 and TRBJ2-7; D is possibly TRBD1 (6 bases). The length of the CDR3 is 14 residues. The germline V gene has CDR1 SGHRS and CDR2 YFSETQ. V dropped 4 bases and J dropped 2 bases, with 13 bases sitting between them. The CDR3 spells CASSADRITYEQYF. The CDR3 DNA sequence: TGCGCCAGCAGCGCTGACAGGATTACCTACGAGCAGTACTTC. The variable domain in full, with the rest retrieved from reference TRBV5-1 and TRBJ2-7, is KAGVTQTPRYLIKTRGQQVTLSCSPISGHRSVSWYQQTPGQGLQFLFEYFSETQRNKGNFPGRFSGRQFSNSRSEMNVSTLELGDSALYLCASSADRITYEQYFGPGTRLTVT.

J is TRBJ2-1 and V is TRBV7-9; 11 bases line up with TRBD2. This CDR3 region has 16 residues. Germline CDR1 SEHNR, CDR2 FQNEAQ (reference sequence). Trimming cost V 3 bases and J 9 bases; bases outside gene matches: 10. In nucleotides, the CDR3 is TGTGCCAGCAGCTTGAGTCGCCTTAGCGGGAGGGGTGAGCAGTTCTTC. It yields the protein CASSLSRLSGRGEQFF.

CDR3 amino acids: CASSMGHREQFF. The CDR3, as DNA: TGTGCCAGTAGTATGGGACATCGAGAGCAGTTCTTC. The chain uses TRBV19 and TRBJ2-1; D possibly corresponds to TRBD1 (6 bases). The CDR3 has 12 residues. The germline CDR1 and CDR2 sequences are LNHDA and SQIVND (reference sequence). Trimming pared 3 bases from V and 10 bases from J, leaving 10 bases between.

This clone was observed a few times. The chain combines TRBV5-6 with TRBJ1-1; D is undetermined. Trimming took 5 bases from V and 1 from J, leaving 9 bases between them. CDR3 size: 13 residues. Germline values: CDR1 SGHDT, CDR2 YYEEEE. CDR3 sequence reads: CASSMSGNTEAFF. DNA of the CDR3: TGTGCCAGCAGTATGTCAGGGAACACTGAAGCTTTCTTT.

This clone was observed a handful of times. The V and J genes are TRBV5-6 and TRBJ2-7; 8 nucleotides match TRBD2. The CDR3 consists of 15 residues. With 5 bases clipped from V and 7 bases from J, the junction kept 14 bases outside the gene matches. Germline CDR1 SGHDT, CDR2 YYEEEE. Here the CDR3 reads CASSPRREVRREQYF. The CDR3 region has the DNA TGTGCCAGCAGTCCGAGGCGGGAGGTCCGGAGGGAGCAGTACTTC.

CDR3: CASSPRDRDGEQYF. CDR3 in DNA: TGTGCCAGCAGCCCCCGGGACAGGGACGGCGAGCAGTACTTC. The rearrangement uses TRBV7-9 and TRBJ2-7, with 9 nucleotides matching TRBD1. Trimming removed 5 bases from V and 6 bases from J; junction bases left unmatched: 8. Germline V gene sequence: CDR1 SEHNR, CDR2 FQNEAQ (reference sequence). The CDR3 consists of 14 residues. Full variable domain (rest looked up from reference TRBV7-9 and TRBJ2-7): DTGVSQNPRHKITKRGQNVTFRCDPISEHNRLYWYRQTLGQGPEFLTYFQNEAQLEKSRLLSDRFSAERPKGSFSTLEIQRTEQGDSAMYLCASSPRDRDGEQYFGPGTRLTVT.

For the CDR3, the DNA is TGTGCCAGCATGCTGCGGGACAGGGACACCGGGGAGCTGTTTTTT. This translates into CASMLRDRDTGELFF. The chain employs TRBV5-6 and TRBJ2-2, with 9 bases lining up with TRBD1. Trimming removed 6 bases from V and 3 bases from J; junction bases left unmatched: 6. CDR3 length: 15 amino acids. Germline lookup yields CDR1 SGHDT and CDR2 YYEEEE.

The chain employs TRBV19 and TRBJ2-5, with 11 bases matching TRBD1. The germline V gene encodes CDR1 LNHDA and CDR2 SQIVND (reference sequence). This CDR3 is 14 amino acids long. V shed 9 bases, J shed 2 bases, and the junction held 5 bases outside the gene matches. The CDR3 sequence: CASRDRGDQETQYF. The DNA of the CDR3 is TGTGCCAGCAGGGACAGGGGGGATCAAGAGACCCAGTACTTC. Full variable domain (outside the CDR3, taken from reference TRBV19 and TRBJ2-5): DGGITQSPKYLFRKEGQNVTLSCEQNLNHDAMYWYRQDPGQGLRLIYYSQIVNDFQKGDIAEGYSVSREKKESFPLTVTSAQKNPTAFYLCASRDRGDQETQYFGPGTRLLVL.

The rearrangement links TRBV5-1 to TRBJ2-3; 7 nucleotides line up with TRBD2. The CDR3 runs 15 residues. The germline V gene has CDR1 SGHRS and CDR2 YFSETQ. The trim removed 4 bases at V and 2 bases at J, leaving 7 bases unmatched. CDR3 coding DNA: TGCGCCAGCAGCCCCGCTAGCGGCGACACAGATACGCAGTATTTT. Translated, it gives CASSPASGDTDTQYF. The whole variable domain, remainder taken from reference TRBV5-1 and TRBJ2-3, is KAGVTQTPRYLIKTRGQQVTLSCSPISGHRSVSWYQQTPGQGLQFLFEYFSETQRNKGNFPGRFSGRQFSNSRSEMNVSTLELGDSALYLCASSPASGDTDTQYFGPGTRLTVL.

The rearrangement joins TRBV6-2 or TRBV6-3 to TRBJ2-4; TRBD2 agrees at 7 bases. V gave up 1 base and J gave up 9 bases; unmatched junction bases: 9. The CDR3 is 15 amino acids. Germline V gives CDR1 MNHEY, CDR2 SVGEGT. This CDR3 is CASSYYRLADGIQYF. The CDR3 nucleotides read TGTGCCAGCAGTTACTACCGCCTAGCGGACGGCATTCAGTACTTC.

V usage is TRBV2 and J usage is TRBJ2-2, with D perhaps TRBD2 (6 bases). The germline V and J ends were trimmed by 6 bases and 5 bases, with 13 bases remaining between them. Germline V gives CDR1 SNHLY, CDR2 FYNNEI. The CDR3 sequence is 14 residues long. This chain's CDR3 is CASRDGGETGELFF. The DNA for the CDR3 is TGTGCCAGCAGGGATGGAGGGGAGACCGGGGAGCTGTTTTTT.

The CDR3 sequence is CASSLDSIGQGGSPLHF. DNA of the CDR3: TGTGCCAGCAGCTTAGATTCCATAGGACAGGGTGGTTCACCCCTCCACTTT. This sequence joins TRBV7-9 and TRBJ1-6; 8 bases map to TRBD1. Trimming took 1 base from V and 9 from J; bases not matched to a gene: 11. Germline CDR1 SEHNR, CDR2 FQNEAQ (reference sequence). CDR3 length: 17 amino acids.

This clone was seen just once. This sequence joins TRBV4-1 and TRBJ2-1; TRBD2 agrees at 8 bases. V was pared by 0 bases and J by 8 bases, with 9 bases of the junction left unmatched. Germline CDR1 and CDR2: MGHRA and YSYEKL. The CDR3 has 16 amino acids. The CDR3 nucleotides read TGCGCCAGCAGCCAAGACCCGGGAGGGCGTCTGGATGAGCAGTTCTTC. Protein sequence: CASSQDPGGRLDEQFF.